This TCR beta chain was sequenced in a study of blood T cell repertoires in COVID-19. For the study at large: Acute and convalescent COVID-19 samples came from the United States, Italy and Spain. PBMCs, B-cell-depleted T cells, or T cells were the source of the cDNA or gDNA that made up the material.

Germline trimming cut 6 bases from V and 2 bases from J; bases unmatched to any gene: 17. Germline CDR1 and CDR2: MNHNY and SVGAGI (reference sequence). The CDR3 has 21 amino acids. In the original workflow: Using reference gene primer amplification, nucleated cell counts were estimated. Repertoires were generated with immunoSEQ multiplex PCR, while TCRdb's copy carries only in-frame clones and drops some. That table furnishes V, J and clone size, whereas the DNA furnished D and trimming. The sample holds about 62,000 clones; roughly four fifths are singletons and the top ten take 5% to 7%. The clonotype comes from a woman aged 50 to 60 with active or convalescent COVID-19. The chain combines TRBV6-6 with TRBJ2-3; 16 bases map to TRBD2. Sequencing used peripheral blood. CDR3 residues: CASSRIALGLAGGENTDTQYF. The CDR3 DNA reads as TGTGCCAGCAGCCGAATAGCCCTGGGACTAGCGGGAGGGGAGAACACAGATACGCAGTATTTT.